These 22 T cell receptor beta chains originate from one sample sequenced in a study of cytomegalovirus exposure and HLA in healthy donors. Primers: 60 Vbeta forward and 13 Jbeta reverse. Measured with immunoSEQ multiplex PCR; TCRdb has only the in-frame clones, and not every one. The table shows over 100,000 clones, with around 80% occurring only once. The sequenced material came from PBMCs. These receptor sequences come from a man in his thirties or forties in good health and CMV-seronegative.

The chain is built from TRBV16 and TRBJ1-5, with D uncertain. Germline CDR1 KGHSY, CDR2 FQNENV. Deletions cut 0 bases from V and 2 bases from J, with 14 bases between. The CDR3 extends over 17 amino acids. CDR3: CASSQSWAVGGNQPQHF. The CDR3 nucleotides are TGTGCCAGCAGCCAATCTTGGGCCGTCGGCGGCAATCAGCCCCAGCATTTT.

The genes are TRBV9 and TRBJ2-1; D possibly corresponds to TRBD2 (5 bases). V lost 3 bases, J lost 3 bases, and 13 bases lay in between. CDR3 length: 15 amino acids. Germline assignment: CDR1 SGDLS and CDR2 YYNGEE. The CDR3 protein is CASSEGYGNYNEQFF. CDR3 sequence (DNA): TGTGCCAGCAGCGAGGGATACGGGAACTACAATGAGCAGTTCTTC.

The V and J genes are TRBV9 and TRBJ1-1, with 7 bases lining up with TRBD1. Per the germline V gene, CDR1 is SGDLS and CDR2 is YYNGEE. The CDR3 consists of 14 residues. V was clipped by 5 bases and J by 4 bases; unmatched bases: 8. The CDR3 coding sequence is TGTGCCAGCAGACAGGGGAGTGAGATCACTGAAGCTTTCTTT. Translated, it gives CASRQGSEITEAFF.

In its sample, this clone was seen a few times. The V call is TRBV4-3, the J call TRBJ2-1, with D perhaps matching TRBD1 (6 bases). Trimming took 0 bases from V and 3 from J, leaving 12 bases between them. This CDR3 has 16 residues. The germline CDR1 and CDR2 sequences are LGHNA and YSLEER. In nucleotides, the CDR3 is TGCGCCAGCAGCCAAGATTCAGGGACAAACTACAATGAGCAGTTCTTC. Protein: CASSQDSGTNYNEQFF.

In this sample, this clone turned up a few times. V usage is TRBV5-6 and J usage is TRBJ2-7; 10 positions agree with TRBD1. The CDR3 spans 15 residues. The V gene end was trimmed by 4 bases and the J gene end by 1 base; junction bases not matched to a gene: 5. Germline V gives CDR1 SGHDT, CDR2 YYEEEE. The CDR3 here is CASSTPGQGSYEQYF. The CDR3 nucleotides read TGTGCCAGCAGCACCCCGGGACAGGGGTCCTACGAGCAGTACTTC. Full variable domain (remainder filled in from reference TRBV5-6 and TRBJ2-7): DAGVTQSPTHLIKTRGQQVTLRCSPKSGHDTVSWYQQALGQGPQFIFQYYEEEERQRGNFPDRFSGHQFPNYSSELNVNALLLGDSALYLCASSTPGQGSYEQYFGPGTRLTVT.

The V and J genes are TRBV7-2 and TRBJ2-5; TRBD2 might be the D (5 bases). CDR3 size: 14 residues. The germline gives CDR1 SGHTA, CDR2 FQGNSA. The ends were cut back, 1 base at V and 6 bases at J, with 12 bases in the middle. The CDR3 coding sequence is TGTGCCAGCAGCTTAGGGGCAGGAGGTAAGACCCAGTACTTC. Protein: CASSLGAGGKTQYF. The entire variable domain, with the rest obtained from reference TRBV7-2 and TRBJ2-5, is as follows: GAGVSQSPSNKVTEKGKDVELRCDPISGHTALYWYRQSLGQGLEFLIYFQGNSAPDKSGLPSDRFSAERTGGSVSTLTIQRTQQEDSAVYLCASSLGAGGKTQYFGPGTRLLVL.

CDR3 in DNA: TGTGCCACCAGCAGGAGGACAGGGGAGGGTGGCTACACCTTC. Translated: CATSRRTGEGGYTF. The J gene is TRBJ1-2, the V gene TRBV15; 9 bases align to TRBD1. This CDR3 has 14 amino acids. Germline values: CDR1 LNHNV, CDR2 YYDKDF (reference sequence). V shed 3 bases and J 7 bases; nucleotides not matched to a gene: 6.

The V gene is TRBV5-1, the J gene TRBJ2-5; D not certain. The CDR3 contains 14 residues. Germline CDR1 SGHRS, CDR2 YFSETQ. Trimming shortened V by 3 bases and J by 4 bases, and 13 bases separated the two germline ends. The CDR3 DNA is TGCGCCAGCAGCTCGAGCCGTGCAGGAGAGACCCAGTACTTC. The encoded protein is CASSSSRAGETQYF.

CDR3: CSARAGGEAFF. CDR3 bases: TGCAGTGCTAGGGCCGGGGGTGAAGCTTTCTTT. The chain joins TRBV20-1 to TRBJ1-1, with a possible D match to TRBD1 (5 bases). This CDR3 is 11 amino acids long. Germline assignment: CDR1 DFQATT and CDR2 SNEGSKA (reference sequence). V was cut by 3 bases and J by 7 bases, with 9 bases left in between.

Worth noting for this clone: This sample includes further DNA sequences coding for the same CDR3. The chain couples TRBV5-1 to TRBJ2-3; 8 bases fit TRBD2. With 0 bases clipped from V and 6 bases from J, the junction kept 6 bases outside the gene matches. Germline V CDR1 and CDR2: SGHRS, YFSETQ. The CDR3 spans 15 residues. CDR3 residues: CASSLGAGDADTQYF. In nucleotides, the CDR3 is TGCGCCAGCAGCTTGGGAGCGGGAGATGCGGATACGCAGTATTTT. The full variable domain, its missing parts supplied by reference TRBV5-1 and TRBJ2-3, is KAGVTQTPRYLIKTRGQQVTLSCSPISGHRSVSWYQQTPGQGLQFLFEYFSETQRNKGNFPGRFSGRQFSNSRSEMNVSTLELGDSALYLCASSLGAGDADTQYFGPGTRLTVL.

This clone was seen more than once but under ten times. The genes are TRBV10-3 and TRBJ1-3; possibly TRBD1 for D (6 bases). The V end lost 7 bases, the J end lost 4 bases, and 14 bases lay between the germline ends. The CDR3 loop spans 14 amino acids. The germline V gene encodes CDR1 ENHRY and CDR2 SYGVKD. CDR3 DNA sequence: TGTGCCATCATGAAACAGGGAGAAGGAAACACCATATATTTT. Amino acid sequence: CAIMKQGEGNTIYF.

Concerning this clone: Other DNA sequences in this specimen translate into the identical CDR3. The chain is built from TRBV29-1 and TRBJ2-5, with D possibly TRBD2 on 5 matching bases. This CDR3 comprises 12 residues. Trimming cost V 3 bases and J 2 bases, with 7 bases left between them. CDR1 and CDR2 from the germline V gene are SQVTM and ANQGSEA. The CDR3 loop reads CSVDPGQETQYF. For the CDR3, the DNA is TGCAGCGTTGATCCGGGGCAAGAGACCCAGTACTTC.

The chain joins TRBV25-1 to TRBJ2-6, with D perhaps matching TRBD2 (6 bases). The V gene lost 3 bases and the J gene lost 7 bases, with 13 bases spanning the gap. The V gene's germline CDR1 is MGHDK and CDR2 SYGVNS. The CDR3 covers 15 residues. CDR3 sequence (DNA): TGTGCCAGCAGTGATGGAGGGCTCGGAGCCAACGTCCTGACTTTC. Protein sequence: CASSDGGLGANVLTF.

This chain links TRBV4-1 with TRBJ1-2; 8 nucleotides agree with TRBD1. The CDR3 has 14 residues. J was trimmed by 5 bases and V by 5 bases; bases with no gene match: 7. CDR1 MGHRA and CDR2 YSYEKL come from the germline V gene. Here the CDR3 reads CASSTQGALYGYTF. In DNA form, the CDR3 reads TGCGCCAGCAGCACTCAGGGGGCGCTTTATGGCTACACCTTC.

The chain joins TRBV11-1 to TRBJ2-7; no firm D call. V lost 5 bases to trimming and J lost 2 bases, with 10 bases between them. Germline CDR1 and CDR2: SGHAT and FQDESV (reference sequence). The CDR3 loop spans 13 amino acids. The CDR3 sequence is CASSPIDTYEQYF. The CDR3, as DNA: TGTGCCAGCAGCCCGATCGACACCTACGAGCAGTACTTC. The full variable domain, with the rest looked up from reference TRBV11-1 and TRBJ2-7, is EAEVAQSPRYKITEKSQAVAFWCDPISGHATLYWYRQILGQGPELLVQFQDESVVDDSQLPKDRFSAERLKGVDSTLKIQPAELGDSAMYLCASSPIDTYEQYFGPGTRLTVT.

J is TRBJ1-1 and V is TRBV18; D not certain. This CDR3 is built from 14 residues. The V end was cut by 0 bases, the J end by 9 bases, with 14 bases between. Looked up from germline, CDR1 is KGHSH and CDR2 is LQKENI. The CDR3 sequence: CASSPPSTDTKAFF. The CDR3 coding sequence is TGTGCCAGCTCACCACCGTCAACTGACACAAAAGCTTTCTTT.

This clone was detected only once. The chain combines TRBV7-6 with TRBJ1-4, with TRBD1 as a possible D gene (5 bases). The V gene lost 1 base and the J gene lost 4 bases, with 7 bases spanning the gap. Germline CDR1 and CDR2: SGHVS and FNYEAQ. The CDR3 is 14 residues long. The CDR3 is CASSLGGGNEKLFF. CDR3 DNA: TGTGCCAGCAGCTTAGGGGGGGGTAATGAAAAACTGTTTTTT.

J is TRBJ2-2 and V is TRBV30; 11 nucleotides align to TRBD2. The germline gives CDR1 GTSNPN, CDR2 SVGIG (reference sequence). The V gene end was trimmed by 7 bases and the J gene end by 9 bases; junction bases not matched to a gene: 4. This CDR3 is built from 12 residues. For the CDR3, the DNA is TGTGCCTCTAGCGGGAGGAGGTGGGAGCTGTTTTTT. Protein: CASSGRRWELFF.

V usage is TRBV7-6 and J usage is TRBJ2-5; 8 bases are a match to TRBD2. The CDR3 has 14 residues. Germline CDR1 and CDR2: SGHVS and FNYEAQ. Losses at the gene ends were 1 base for V and 4 bases for J; bases not matched to a gene: 2. CDR3 region: CASSLEAGGETQYF. The CDR3 region has the DNA TGTGCCAGCAGCTTAGAGGCGGGAGGAGAGACCCAGTACTTC. Filled out from reference TRBV7-6 and TRBJ2-5, the complete variable domain reads GAGVSQSPRYKVTKRGQDVALRCDPISGHVSLYWYRQALGQGPEFLTYFNYEAQQDKSGLPNDRFSAERPEGSISTLTIQRTEQRDSAMYRCASSLEAGGETQYFGPGTRLLVL.

The chain recombines TRBV9 with TRBJ2-1; 8 bases match TRBD2. Germline CDR1 reads SGDLS; CDR2 reads YYNGEE. The CDR3 extends over 14 amino acids. Losses at the gene ends were 0 bases for V and 8 bases for J; bases not matched to a gene: 4. The CDR3 DNA reads TGTGCCAGCAGCGTAGAACTAGCGGACCATGAGCAGTTCTTC. Amino acids: CASSVELADHEQFF.

The sample holds one count of this clone. The rearrangement links TRBV10-2 to TRBJ2-3; 8 bases match TRBD1. Germline V lookup: CDR1 WSHSY, CDR2 SAAADI. Losses at the gene ends were 7 bases for V and 3 bases for J; bases not matched to a gene: 6. The CDR3 has 14 residues. Here the CDR3 reads CASTMRQGTDTQYF. The CDR3 nucleotides read TGCGCCAGCACGATGAGACAGGGGACAGATACGCAGTATTTT.

V is TRBV2 and J is TRBJ1-1; TRBD1 agrees at 9 bases. CDR3 length equals 14 residues. Germline V lookup: CDR1 SNHLY, CDR2 FYNNEI. Trimming removed 4 bases from V and 1 base from J; junction bases left unmatched: 1. Written as DNA, the CDR3 is TGTGCCAGCAGTGCGGACAGGGGGAACACTGAAGCTTTCTTT. Protein: CASSADRGNTEAFF.